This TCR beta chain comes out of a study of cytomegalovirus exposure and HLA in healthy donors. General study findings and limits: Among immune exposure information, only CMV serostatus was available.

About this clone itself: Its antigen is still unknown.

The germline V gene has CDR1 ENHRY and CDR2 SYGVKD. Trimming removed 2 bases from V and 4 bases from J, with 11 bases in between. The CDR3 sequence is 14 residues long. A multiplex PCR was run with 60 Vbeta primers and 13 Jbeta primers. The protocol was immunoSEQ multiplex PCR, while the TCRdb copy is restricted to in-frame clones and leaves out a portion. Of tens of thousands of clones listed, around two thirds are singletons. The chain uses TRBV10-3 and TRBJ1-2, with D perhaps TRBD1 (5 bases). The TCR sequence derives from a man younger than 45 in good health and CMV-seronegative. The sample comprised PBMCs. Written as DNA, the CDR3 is TGTGCCATCAGTGAGGCGACAGAGACCTATGGCTACACCTTC. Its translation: CAISEATETYGYTF.